This passage covers 9 T cell receptor beta chains from one sample sequenced in a study of T-cell memory formation after mild COVID-19. A single record per CDR3 protein comes from TCRdb applying MiXCR to the 5' RACE reads. Counted here are some 320,000 distinct CDR3 sequences, roughly 13% occurring once; the ten biggest clones make up 21%. Sequenced sample: PBMCs or a T cell subset sorted from them (not recorded which). These receptors were collected from a man aged 18 to 30 who had mild COVID-19 (a few samples of this study predate the infection). Cell type and time point are not known.

This clonotype was recorded only once. The chain combines TRBV28 with TRBJ2-5; TRBD2 agrees at 10 bases. Trimming at V came to 2 bases and at J to 1 base, leaving 10 bases not matched to a gene. The CDR3 is 18 amino acids. The V gene's germline CDR1 is MDHEN and CDR2 SYDVKM. The CDR3 is CASSLRVAGGAFQETQYF. The CDR3 DNA is TGTGCCAGCAGTTTAAGGGTAGCGGGGGGCGCCTTCCAAGAGACCCAGTACTTC.

This rearrangement joins TRBV7-2 to TRBJ2-3; no clear D gene. Trimming cost V 8 bases and J 6 bases, with 9 bases left between them. Germline CDR1 reads SGHTA; CDR2 reads FQGNSA. This CDR3 region has 11 residues. As DNA, the CDR3 is TGTGCCAGCGGAAGGTGGGATACGCAGTATTTT. Its translation is CASGRWDTQYF.

The chain is built from TRBV30 and TRBJ2-5, with D possibly being TRBD1 (5 bases). The CDR3 runs 14 residues. Germline V gives CDR1 GTSNPN, CDR2 SVGIG (reference sequence). V lost 5 bases and J 7 bases, leaving 20 bases between the germline ends. CDR3 DNA: TGTGCCTGGGATCGCCCGGACAAGCCGGGGACCCAGTACTTC. This gives the protein CAWDRPDKPGTQYF.

This clonotype has ten or more counts. CDR3 in amino acids: CSVGTTGPQYF. As DNA, the CDR3 is TGCAGCGTTGGGACAACCGGGCCCCAGTACTTC. The rearrangement links TRBV29-1 to TRBJ2-5; the D gene is possibly TRBD1 (5 bases). The ends were cut back, 4 bases at V and 9 bases at J, with 12 bases in the middle. The CDR3 consists of 11 residues. In germline, CDR1 is SQVTM, CDR2 ANQGSEA.

The sample holds a few counts of this clonotype. The chain employs TRBV10-3 and TRBJ2-2, with 8 bases identical to TRBD2. Looked up from germline, CDR1 is ENHRY and CDR2 is SYGVKD. V lost 6 bases, J lost 4 bases, and 7 bases stayed unmatched. CDR3 length equals 15 residues. Written as DNA, the CDR3 is TGTGCCATCAGCCCGGGACTAGAGAGCACCGGGGAGCTGTTTTTT. As protein: CAISPGLESTGELFF.

This clonotype was seen a handful of times. The chain uses TRBV4-1 and TRBJ2-7; D possibly corresponds to TRBD1 (6 bases). V lost 0 bases, J lost 3 bases, and 15 bases lay in between. This CDR3 has 16 amino acids. The V gene's germline CDR1 is MGHRA and CDR2 YSYEKL. In nucleotides, the CDR3 is TGCGCCAGCAGCCAAGATATCACCGGGACATTCTACGAGCAGTACTTC. Its protein is CASSQDITGTFYEQYF.

This clonotype was recorded a few times. The chain has TRBV9 and TRBJ2-2, with 14 bases fitting TRBD2. The CDR3 spans 15 residues. Germline V gene lookup returns CDR1 SGDLS and CDR2 YYNGEE. J lost 6 bases, V lost 5 bases, and 3 bases had no gene match. The CDR3 loop is CASRAGLAGAGELFF. Written as DNA, the CDR3 is TGTGCCAGCAGGGCGGGACTAGCGGGGGCCGGGGAGCTGTTTTTT.

This clonotype was seen many times. The J gene is TRBJ2-1, the V gene TRBV7-9, with unresolved D. Germline V gene data show CDR1 as SEHNR and CDR2 as FQNEAQ (reference sequence). The CDR3 extends over 12 amino acids. Trimming cost V 5 bases and J 10 bases, with 12 bases left between them. CDR3 sequence: CASSDEAPEQFF. CDR3 nucleotide sequence: TGTGCCAGCAGCGATGAGGCCCCCGAGCAGTTCTTC.

The sample holds a few counts of this clonotype. This chain connects TRBV24-1 to TRBJ2-2; perhaps TRBD2 as D (5 bases). The germline V and J ends were trimmed by 6 bases and 7 bases, with 17 bases remaining between them. The CDR3 is made up of 15 amino acids. Looked up from germline, CDR1 is KGHDR and CDR2 is SFDVKD. CDR3 sequence reads: CATSTTMSSGGELFF. The CDR3 coding sequence is TGTGCCACCAGTACGACTATGAGTTCGGGCGGGGAGCTGTTTTTT.